This TCR beta chain was sequenced for a study of blood T cells in healthy people across ages. The CDR3 is 14 residues long. V lost 2 bases and J 4 bases, leaving 11 bases between the germline ends. Looked up from germline, CDR1 is MDHEN and CDR2 is SYDVKM. Total RNA extracted from each sample amounted to at least 6 micrograms. A J-beta primer mix and a sample-barcoded 5' primer were used in a second PCR of roughly 6 to 12 cycles. TCRdb re-called the 5' RACE reads through MiXCR, storing one row per CDR3 protein. Of fewer than 800,000 distinct CDR3 sequences in the sample, about a third were seen once. This clonotype has a count of ten or more.

This sequence originates from a woman older than 75 in good health. The source material was blood. V gene TRBV28 combines with J gene TRBJ2-5; D is perhaps TRBD2 (6 bases). This CDR3 reads CASSLDGGVETQYF. As DNA, the CDR3 is TGTGCCAGCAGTTTAGACGGCGGGGTAGAGACCCAGTACTTC.